The 22 T cell receptor beta chains below all came from one sample that was sequenced in a study of shared clonotypes between healthy human individuals. Generated by immunoSEQ multiplex PCR, the TCRdb table keeps only in-frame clones and is missing some. The table records fewer than 3 million clones, approximately 90% of them present only once. Sequencing was done on a sample of naive CD4+ T cells from PBMCs. The subset is: CD45RA+ positively selected. The receptors derive from a man between 18 and 35 years old in good health. Some clones in this sample may be carry-over from other donors' samples.

The chain is built from TRBV6-5 and TRBJ1-1; weak D call: TRBD1 (6 bases). CDR1 is MNHEY, CDR2 SVGAGI, per germline. The ends were cut back, 2 bases at V and 3 bases at J, with 16 bases in the middle. The CDR3 runs 16 residues. This CDR3 reads CASSYVAGAVDTEAFF. The CDR3 nucleotides are TGTGCCAGCAGTTACGTCGCGGGGGCGGTCGACACTGAAGCTTTCTTT.

The chain recombines TRBV7-7 with TRBJ1-1; tentative D call: TRBD1 (5 bases). Trimming removed 1 base at V and 5 bases at J, with 8 bases between. CDR3 size: 13 residues. Germline V gene data show CDR1 as SSHAT and CDR2 as FNYEAQ (reference sequence). The CDR3 protein is CASSLDTGTEAFF. CDR3 bases: TGTGCCAGCAGCTTAGACACAGGAACTGAAGCTTTCTTT.

The rearrangement links TRBV5-4 to TRBJ2-5; the D is unclear. The V and J ends lost 4 bases and 4 bases respectively, with 17 bases between them. This CDR3 region has 15 residues. In germline, CDR1 is SGHNT, CDR2 YYREEE (reference sequence). CDR3 amino acids: CASSAGEVGTETQYF. Here the CDR3 DNA reads TGTGCCAGCAGCGCCGGAGAAGTAGGAACAGAGACCCAGTACTTC.

The chain has TRBV4-2 and TRBJ1-4; 9 bases line up with TRBD1. Germline loops: CDR1 LGHNA, CDR2 YNFKEQ. There are 15 residues in the CDR3. Germline trimming cut 3 bases from V and 4 bases from J; bases unmatched to any gene: 3. The CDR3, as DNA: TGTGCCAGCAGCCAGGACAGGGGATATAATGAAAAACTGTTTTTT. Its protein is CASSQDRGYNEKLFF.

The rearrangement links TRBV9 to TRBJ2-2, with TRBD2 identical over 10 bases. The CDR3 is 17 amino acids. Germline V gives CDR1 SGDLS, CDR2 YYNGEE. Losses at the gene ends were 0 bases for V and 3 bases for J; bases not matched to a gene: 5. The CDR3 DNA follows: TGTGCCAGCAGCGTAGGCGGACTAGCGGCTTACACCGGGGAGCTGTTTTTT. This gives the protein CASSVGGLAAYTGELFF.

The genes are TRBV25-1 and TRBJ2-3; D not resolved. The CDR3 totals 16 residues. Germline V gene data show CDR1 as MGHDK and CDR2 as SYGVNS. V lost 0 bases, J lost 2 bases, and 12 bases lay in between. CDR3 protein: CASSEYASLSTDTQYF. CDR3 bases: TGTGCCAGCAGTGAATACGCGAGTCTTTCCACAGATACGCAGTATTTT.

The chain is built from TRBV7-8 and TRBJ2-1; 10 nucleotides line up with TRBD2. CDR1 and CDR2 from the germline V gene are SGHVS and FQNEAQ. The CDR3 is 15 residues long. Trimming took 5 bases from V and 7 from J; bases not matched to a gene: 8. CDR3 in amino acids: CASSLSGRAGNEQFF. Written as DNA, the CDR3 is TGTGCCAGCAGCCTCAGCGGGAGGGCCGGGAATGAGCAGTTCTTC. Looking up the rest from reference TRBV7-8 and TRBJ2-1 gives the full variable domain: GAGVSQSPRYKVAKRGQDVALRCDPISGHVSLFWYQQALGQGPEFLTYFQNEAQLDKSGLPSDRFFAERPEGSVSTLKIQRTQQEDSAVYLCASSLSGRAGNEQFFGPGTRLTVL.

Concerning this clone itself: This CDR3 is also generated by other DNA sequences in the sample. This chain connects TRBV5-1 to TRBJ2-1, with TRBD2 matching over 12 bases. Losses at the gene ends were 3 bases for V and 5 bases for J; bases not matched to a gene: 3. Germline CDR1 is SGHRS and CDR2 is YFSETQ. The CDR3 sequence is 15 residues long. The DNA of the CDR3 is TGCGCCAGCAGCTACCTAGCGGGAGGGAACAATGAGCAGTTCTTC. Translating it yields CASSYLAGGNNEQFF.

The chain carries TRBV18 and TRBJ2-3, with unresolved D. The germline V and J ends were trimmed by 5 bases and 5 bases, with 14 bases remaining between them. Per the germline V gene, CDR1 is KGHSH and CDR2 is LQKENI. CDR3 size: 14 residues. CDR3 sequence reads: CASSMAQSIDTQYF. CDR3 nucleotide sequence: TGTGCCAGCTCAATGGCTCAAAGTATAGATACGCAGTATTTT. Full variable domain (remainder filled in from reference TRBV18 and TRBJ2-3): NAGVMQNPRHLVRRRGQEARLRCSPMKGHSHVYWYRQLPEEGLKFMVYLQKENIIDESGMPKERFSAEFPKEGPSILRIQQVVRGDSAAYFCASSMAQSIDTQYFGPGTRLTVL.

This clone appeared a single time. V gene TRBV7-2 combines with J gene TRBJ2-5; TRBD2 aligns across 8 bases. J gave up 1 base and V 1 base, and 2 bases lay outside the gene matches. Germline V lookup: CDR1 SGHTA, CDR2 FQGNSA. The CDR3 spans 15 residues. CDR3 protein: CASSLGGRFQETQYF. Here the CDR3 DNA reads TGTGCCAGCAGCTTAGGCGGGAGGTTCCAAGAGACCCAGTACTTC. Drawing the rest from reference TRBV7-2 and TRBJ2-5, the complete variable domain is GAGVSQSPSNKVTEKGKDVELRCDPISGHTALYWYRQSLGQGLEFLIYFQGNSAPDKSGLPSDRFSAERTGGSVSTLTIQRTQQEDSAVYLCASSLGGRFQETQYFGPGTRLLVL.

The count of this clone is one. This rearrangement joins TRBV7-9 to TRBJ1-3; D is unclear. CDR1 is SEHNR, CDR2 FQNEAQ, per germline (reference sequence). V lost 1 base and J 2 bases, leaving 12 bases between the germline ends. The CDR3 is made up of 16 amino acids. In nucleotides, the CDR3 is TGTGCCAGCAGCTTAGAGAGGATCCTGACTGGAAACACCATATATTTT. Protein product: CASSLERILTGNTIYF.

The rearrangement joins TRBV6-6 to TRBJ1-2; D call uncertain. Germline lookup yields CDR1 MNHNY and CDR2 SVGAGI (reference sequence). Trimming removed 6 bases from V and 1 base from J, with 15 bases in between. The CDR3 is 15 amino acids. DNA for the CDR3: TGTGCCAGCAGACCCCCCCGGAATAGTAACTATGGCTACACCTTC. As protein: CASRPPRNSNYGYTF.

This chain links TRBV9 with TRBJ2-7; TRBD1 is a possible D gene (6 bases). The CDR3 spans 14 residues. Germline V gene sequence: CDR1 SGDLS, CDR2 YYNGEE. Between the trimmed V and J ends, which lost 0 bases and 5 bases, there was a span of 12 bases. The CDR3 nucleotides read TGTGCCAGCAGCGTAGAACAGGGAATAAACGAGCAGTACTTC. Its translation: CASSVEQGINEQYF.

The chain employs TRBV5-1 and TRBJ2-5; a weak D match, TRBD2 (6 bases). The germline V gene encodes CDR1 SGHRS and CDR2 YFSETQ. The CDR3 extends over 15 amino acids. Trimming removed 5 bases from V and 5 bases from J, with 19 bases in between. CDR3 region: CASRQGGRGHETQYF. The CDR3 DNA follows: TGCGCCAGCAGGCAGGGCGGGCGGGGTCACGAGACCCAGTACTTC.

The chain employs TRBV21-1 and TRBJ1-2. TRBV21-1 corresponds to a pseudogene. The CDR3 has 16 amino acids. CDR3 protein: CASSKVRGVEDYGYTF. CDR3 DNA: TGTGCCAGCAGCAAAGTACGGGGGGTTGAAGACTATGGCTACACCTTC.

Note on this clone: This same CDR3 is encoded by further DNA sequences in the sample. The chain has TRBV9 and TRBJ2-7; TRBD2 matches 10 bases. From germline, CDR1 is SGDLS and CDR2 YYNGEE. Germline trimming cut 0 bases from V and 0 bases from J; bases unmatched to any gene: 3. This CDR3 is built from 16 residues. CDR3 region: CASSVGSSGGSYEQYF. CDR3 DNA sequence: TGTGCCAGCAGCGTAGGTTCTAGCGGGGGCTCCTACGAGCAGTACTTC.

This chain links TRBV19 with TRBJ2-3; D not resolved. This CDR3 contains 13 residues. CDR1 and CDR2 (germline): LNHDA, SQIVND (reference sequence). V lost 4 bases and J 1 base, leaving 6 bases between the germline ends. As DNA, the CDR3 is TGTGCCAGTAGTAATGGGGGCACAGATACGCAGTATTTT. Its translation is CASSNGGTDTQYF.

There are a few counts of this clone. This chain connects TRBV25-1 to TRBJ1-1; perhaps TRBD1 as D (6 bases). CDR3 size: 12 residues. Deletions cut 6 bases from V and 4 bases from J, with 9 bases between. CDR1 and CDR2 (germline): MGHDK, SYGVNS. The CDR3 sequence is CASRKQGTEAFF. As DNA, the CDR3 is TGTGCCAGCAGAAAACAGGGCACTGAAGCTTTCTTT. The full variable domain, rest sourced from reference TRBV25-1 and TRBJ1-1, is EADIYQTPRYLVIGTGKKITLECSQTMGHDKMYWYQQDPGMELHLIHYSYGVNSTEKGDLSSESTVSRIRTEHFPLTLESARPSHTSQYLCASRKQGTEAFFGQGTRLTVV.

V gene TRBV10-3 combines with J gene TRBJ2-5; D may be TRBD1 (6 bases). The CDR3 covers 14 residues. V gave up 5 bases and J gave up 4 bases, with 14 bases separating them. Germline CDR1 is ENHRY and CDR2 is SYGVKD. The CDR3 reads CAISRLQGVETQYF. The CDR3 nucleotides are TGTGCCATCAGTCGATTACAGGGAGTAGAGACCCAGTACTTC.

The chain recombines TRBV5-1 with TRBJ1-1, with unresolved D. This CDR3 has 13 residues. Germline CDR1 is SGHRS and CDR2 is YFSETQ. Trimming cost V 5 bases and J 0 bases, with 8 bases left between them. The CDR3 spells CASRPSVNTEAFF. DNA of the CDR3: TGCGCCAGCAGGCCATCGGTGAACACTGAAGCTTTCTTT.

The V and J genes are TRBV28 and TRBJ2-6; D remains unclear. V was cut by 3 bases and J by 3 bases, with 6 bases left in between. The germline gives CDR1 MDHEN, CDR2 SYDVKM. The CDR3 contains 14 residues. The CDR3 DNA is TGTGCCAGCAGTTTCCCCCTTGGGGCCAACGTCCTGACTTTC. It is translated as CASSFPLGANVLTF. Based on the CDR3 plus reference TRBV28 and TRBJ2-6, the full variable domain is DVKVTQSSRYLVKRTGEKVFLECVQDMDHENMFWYRQDPGLGLRLIYFSYDVKMKEKGDIPEGYSVSREKKERFSLILESASTNQTSMYLCASSFPLGANVLTFGAGSRLTVL.

This clone showed up just a few times. This sample also contains other DNA sequences that code for the same CDR3. The rearrangement uses TRBV28 and TRBJ1-3; D not certain. V was clipped by 1 base and J by 1 base, with 5 bases between them. Germline CDR1 MDHEN, CDR2 SYDVKM. The CDR3 is 14 amino acids. This CDR3 reads CASSLSGSGNTIYF. CDR3 DNA sequence: TGTGCCAGCAGTTTATCGGGGTCTGGAAACACCATATATTTT.